One and the same sample provided the 27 T cell receptor beta chains below, sequenced in a study of T-cell reconstitution after alpha-beta-depleted transplantation in children. Unique molecular identifiers were incorporated into the prepared TCRbeta library. MiXCR, applied by TCRdb to the PCR reads, yields one record per CDR3 protein. The repertoire consists of 550,000 to 600,000 distinct CDR3 sequences, with roughly 24% occurring once and the leading ten covering 13% to 15%. The sample in question was PBMCs, mostly from graft donor cells, obtained 360 days after TCRalphabeta/CD19-depleted stem cell transplant. The source is a boy younger than two who had a stem cell transplant for acute myeloid leukemia, so the T cells may come from the graft donor.

This clonotype has at least ten counts. This sequence joins TRBV15 and TRBJ2-7; TRBD2 agrees at 11 bases. The length of the CDR3 is 17 residues. J gave up 6 bases and V 5 bases, and 15 bases lay outside the gene matches. From germline, CDR1 is LNHNV and CDR2 YYDKDF (reference sequence). The CDR3 here is CATSREGLAGGRVEQYF. The DNA for the CDR3 is TGTGCCACCAGCCGGGAGGGGCTAGCGGGGGGTCGGGTCGAGCAGTACTTC.

The chain joins TRBV11-2 to TRBJ2-5; D may correspond to TRBD1 or TRBD2 (5 bases each). The ends were cut back, 1 base at V and 4 bases at J, with 22 bases in the middle. CDR1 and CDR2 (germline): SGHAT, FQNNGV. This CDR3 has 18 residues. The CDR3 nucleotides are TGTGCCAGCAGCTTAGGGGGCCTTCAAACCTGGGGAGCAGAGACCCAGTACTTC. Translated, it gives CASSLGGLQTWGAETQYF.

This clonotype was seen a few times. The V gene is TRBV12-3 or TRBV12-4, the J gene TRBJ1-5; tentatively, D is TRBD1 (6 bases). Trimming stripped 5 bases from V and 6 bases from J, with 17 bases between. This CDR3 contains 15 residues. As DNA, the CDR3 is TGTGCCAGCAGTAACAACAGGGCGGCGGGTCAGCCCCAGCATTTT. Its protein is CASSNNRAAGQPQHF.

This clonotype was recorded at least ten times. The chain links TRBV7-2 to TRBJ1-2, with D maybe TRBD1 (5 bases). This CDR3 is built from 12 residues. Germline V lookup: CDR1 SGHTA, CDR2 FQGNSA. The ends were cut back, 3 bases at V and 4 bases at J, with 6 bases in the middle. Written as DNA, the CDR3 is TGTGCCAGCAGCTTGACAGTCTATGGCTACACCTTC. It yields the protein CASSLTVYGYTF.

The V and J genes are TRBV28 and TRBJ2-4; no firm D call. Germline CDR1 MDHEN, CDR2 SYDVKM. V was trimmed by 6 bases and J by 5 bases, leaving 11 bases between them. The CDR3 runs to 13 residues. CDR3 residues: CASRTYPQNIQYF. Written as DNA, the CDR3 is TGTGCCAGCAGGACCTACCCCCAAAACATTCAGTACTTC.

This clonotype was seen repeatedly, ten times or more. The chain has TRBV20-1 and TRBJ1-5, with D unclear. Trimming cost V 6 bases and J 4 bases, with 19 bases left between them. Germline CDR1 reads DFQATT; CDR2 reads SNEGSKA (reference sequence). This CDR3 is 15 amino acids long. The CDR3 reads CSAPEWGTSNQPQHF. The CDR3 coding sequence is TGCAGTGCCCCAGAGTGGGGAACCAGTAATCAGCCCCAGCATTTT.

V gene TRBV27 combines with J gene TRBJ2-1, with 7 positions matching TRBD2. The CDR3 spans 18 residues. Germline trimming cut 3 bases from V and 8 bases from J; bases unmatched to any gene: 19. Germline V gives CDR1 MNHEY, CDR2 SMNVEV (reference sequence). The CDR3 region has the DNA TGTGCCAGCAGTTTGGGTCGACTGAAGCGGGGCATACTCTATGAGCAGTTCTTC. Protein sequence: CASSLGRLKRGILYEQFF.

As regards this clonotype: At one of its ends the junction is not consistent with the germline gene, which may arise from a read error. V and J are TRBV20-1 and TRBJ2-2, with a weak D call TRBD1 (6 bases). Germline V gives CDR1 DFQATT, CDR2 SNEGSKA (reference sequence). The CDR3 covers 16 residues. The CDR3 DNA sequence: TGCTGTGCTAGAAGGCGAGGGGGATTCGACACCGGGGAGCTGTTTTTT. It codes for CCARRRGGFDTGELFF.

This clonotype has a count of ten or more. V and J are TRBV5-1 and TRBJ2-2; either TRBD1 or TRBD2 may fit D (5 bases each). Germline assignment: CDR1 SGHRS and CDR2 YFSETQ. The CDR3 consists of 14 residues. V shed 7 bases and J shed 6 bases, with 16 bases lying between them. The CDR3 here is CASEAGGKAGELFF. DNA of the CDR3: TGCGCCAGCGAGGCTGGGGGAAAAGCCGGGGAGCTGTTTTTT.

This clonotype appeared many times. The chain recombines TRBV4-3 with TRBJ2-3; D remains unclear. V was shortened by 4 bases and J by 2 bases, with 16 bases between the two germline ends. Germline CDR1 reads LGHNA; CDR2 reads YSLEER. This CDR3 comprises 16 residues. The CDR3 DNA follows: TGCGCCAGCAGCCGAGAGCCGTCTTCACTCACAGATACGCAGTATTTT. Translating gives CASSREPSSLTDTQYF.

This clonotype was counted many times. The chain joins TRBV20-1 to TRBJ2-1; D is undetermined. Germline loops: CDR1 DFQATT, CDR2 SNEGSKA (reference sequence). Trimming removed 3 bases from V and 8 bases from J, with 11 bases in between. This CDR3 is built from 12 residues. Written as DNA, the CDR3 is TGCAGTGCTAGTCCGCAGCTCCATGAGCAGTTCTTC. Its protein product is CSASPQLHEQFF.

This clonotype was picked up many times. CDR3 bases: TGTGCCAGCAGTGAGGGGGCTGGCAATCAGCCCCAGCATTTT. This sequence encodes CASSEGAGNQPQHF. This sequence joins TRBV25-1 and TRBJ1-5; a possible D gene is TRBD1 (6 bases). CDR1 is MGHDK and CDR2 is SYGVNS in the germline V gene. Trimming left V 3 bases short and J 2 bases short, with 8 bases between. The CDR3 sequence is 14 residues long.

This clonotype was recorded many times. The V gene is TRBV5-1, the J gene TRBJ1-5, with D unclear. This CDR3 has 13 residues. Germline V gene lookup returns CDR1 SGHRS and CDR2 YFSETQ. Trimming took 0 bases from V and 3 from J, leaving 4 bases between them. The CDR3 DNA reads as TGCGCCAGCAGCTTGGCTCTCAATCAGCCCCAGCATTTT. This translates into CASSLALNQPQHF.

V usage is TRBV12-3 or TRBV12-4 and J usage is TRBJ2-1; TRBD1 or TRBD2 may be the D gene (5 bases each). CDR3 length: 15 residues. V was shortened by 3 bases and J by 5 bases, with 14 bases between the two germline ends. DNA for the CDR3: TGTGCCAGCAGTTTTGGCAGCCTGGGACACAATGAGCAGTTCTTC. It translates to CASSFGSLGHNEQFF.

This clonotype was observed at least ten times. The CDR3 loop reads CASSWTGKFQFF. The CDR3 DNA sequence: TGTGCCAGCAGCTGGACAGGGAAGTTCCAGTTCTTC. The V and J genes are TRBV5-5 and TRBJ2-1; 8 positions agree with TRBD1. V was pared by 3 bases and J by 13 bases, with 6 bases of the junction left unmatched. The CDR3 covers 12 residues. Germline V CDR1 and CDR2: SGHKS, YYEKEE (reference sequence).

V usage is TRBV19 and J usage is TRBJ2-1, with 9 nucleotides matching TRBD1. The trim removed 5 bases at V and 6 bases at J, leaving 8 bases unmatched. This CDR3 has 15 residues. Germline-derived CDR1 and CDR2 are LNHDA and SQIVND (reference sequence). CDR3 protein: CASSLTGGNFNEQFF. DNA for the CDR3: TGTGCCAGTAGTCTGACAGGGGGGAATTTCAATGAGCAGTTCTTC.

This clonotype was observed a handful of times. Compared with germline, one end of the junction differs, possibly owing to a read error. This chain links TRBV6-2 or TRBV6-3 with TRBJ2-7; D perhaps matches TRBD1 (5 bases). This CDR3 is 16 amino acids long. Germline values: CDR1 MNHEY, CDR2 SVGEGT. The CDR3 sequence: CASSYSTQTVSDEQYF. CDR3 DNA: TGTGCCAGCAGTTACTCTACCCAGACAGTCTCCGACGAGCAGTACTTC.

This clonotype appeared a few times. The rearrangement links TRBV10-3 to TRBJ2-2; 9 nucleotides align to TRBD1. The CDR3 totals 13 residues. Germline lookup yields CDR1 ENHRY and CDR2 SYGVKD. After removal of 4 bases from V and 8 bases from J, the junction contained 2 bases not matched to a gene. CDR3 in DNA: TGTGCCATCAGTGGGACAGGGGAGGGGGAGCTGTTTTTT. It yields the protein CAISGTGEGELFF.

This clonotype has more than one count but fewer than ten. This chain uses TRBV5-1 with TRBJ2-7; D possibly corresponds to TRBD1 (5 bases). Per the germline V gene, CDR1 is SGHRS and CDR2 is YFSETQ. The V gene lost 4 bases and the J gene lost 0 bases, with 11 bases spanning the gap. The CDR3 length is 14 residues. The CDR3 protein is CASSPQAASYEQYF. The CDR3 nucleotides are TGCGCCAGCAGCCCACAGGCAGCCTCCTACGAGCAGTACTTC.

The rearrangement links TRBV5-1 to TRBJ2-1; tentative D call: TRBD1 (7 bases). CDR3 length equals 17 residues. Trimming pared 1 base from V and 3 bases from J, leaving 17 bases between. Germline assignment: CDR1 SGHRS and CDR2 YFSETQ. The CDR3 region is CASSLLDNRGGYNEQFF. The CDR3 bases are TGCGCCAGCAGCTTGTTGGATAACAGGGGAGGCTACAATGAGCAGTTCTTC.

CDR3 residues: CASSVTRGFSYNEQFF. In DNA form, the CDR3 reads TGTGCCAGCAGCGTAACTCGGGGGTTTTCCTACAATGAGCAGTTCTTC. V and J are TRBV9 and TRBJ2-1, with D perhaps matching TRBD2 (6 bases). The ends were cut back, 1 base at V and 1 base at J, with 12 bases in the middle. In germline, CDR1 is SGDLS, CDR2 YYNGEE. The CDR3 length is 16 residues.

This clonotype was observed a few times. The chain uses TRBV6-5 and TRBJ2-7; weak D call: TRBD1 (6 bases). CDR3 length: 15 residues. Per germline, CDR1 MNHEY and CDR2 SVGAGI. The V end lost 5 bases, the J end lost 3 bases, and 17 bases lay between the germline ends. The DNA of the CDR3 is TGTGCCAGCAGTACTCCCCCAGGGGCTATCTACGAGCAGTACTTC. Translated: CASSTPPGAIYEQYF.

A few counts support this clonotype. V and J are TRBV4-3 and TRBJ2-2; D not resolved. Germline lookup yields CDR1 LGHNA and CDR2 YSLEER. Trimming shortened V by 4 bases and J by 4 bases, and 13 bases separated the two germline ends. The length of the CDR3 is 15 residues. CDR3 DNA sequence: TGCGCCAGCAGCCTTCGCTCGGAGCTCACCGGGGAGCTGTTTTTT. It translates to CASSLRSELTGELFF.

This clonotype was counted only a few times. J is TRBJ2-2 and V is TRBV7-2; D perhaps matches TRBD1 (6 bases). V dropped 2 bases and J dropped 3 bases, with 10 bases sitting between them. The length of the CDR3 is 15 residues. Germline CDR1 is SGHTA and CDR2 is FQGNSA. CDR3 sequence (DNA): TGTGCCAGCAGCTTACAACAGGGAGACACCGGGGAGCTGTTTTTT. Translating gives CASSLQQGDTGELFF.

On this clonotype itself: A much larger clone lies a single base off, so this may be a read error. The rearrangement uses TRBV4-2 and TRBJ2-7, with D possibly being TRBD2 (5 bases). V lost 4 bases to trimming and J lost 2 bases, with 9 bases between them. The V gene's germline CDR1 is LGHNA and CDR2 YNFKEQ. This CDR3 has 13 residues. The chain's CDR3 is CASSPGNTYEQYF. In nucleotides, the CDR3 is TGTGCCAGCAGCCCCGGGAACACCTACGAGCAGTACTTC.

The chain combines TRBV7-8 with TRBJ2-7, with 8 bases fitting TRBD2. CDR3 size: 19 residues. With 4 bases clipped from V and 0 bases from J, the junction kept 17 bases outside the gene matches. CDR1 and CDR2 (germline): SGHVS, FQNEAQ. The CDR3 coding sequence is TGTGCCAGCAGCTCCTGGACTAGCTGGGGCATGTTAAGCTCCTACGAGCAGTACTTC. This codes for CASSSWTSWGMLSSYEQYF.

The chain is built from TRBV5-5 and TRBJ2-1; D is undetermined. CDR3 length: 13 amino acids. Germline V CDR1 and CDR2: SGHKS, YYEKEE (reference sequence). Trimming left V 5 bases short and J 10 bases short, with 16 bases between. The CDR3 region is CASSMLITVEQFF. Written as DNA, the CDR3 is TGTGCCAGCAGTATGCTAATAACAGTCGAGCAGTTCTTC.